The present entry profiles one T cell receptor (beta chain) with its context. This sample is part of a study of blood T cell repertoires in COVID-19. The repertoire was sequenced with immunoSEQ multiplex PCR; TCRdb's copy has only in-frame clones and lacks some. This sample has around 390,000 clones, with just under 90% found just once. The sequence was obtained from a woman aged 45-60 years who had recovered from COVID-19. Sequencing was carried out using PBMCs or T cells enriched from blood (not recorded which).

As DNA, the CDR3 is TGTGCCAGCAGTCATTTAGACCGGGTGGGTGAGACCCAGTACTTC. The encoded protein is CASSHLDRVGETQYF. The genes are TRBV27 and TRBJ2-5, with D unresolved. There are 15 residues in the CDR3. Trimming took 5 bases from V and 5 from J, leaving 18 bases between them. CDR1 and CDR2 (germline): MNHEY, SMNVEV (reference sequence).